The entry below gives a single TCR beta chain sequence along with its context. What it recognizes is unknown. This entry is derived from a study of T cell repertoires in cytomegalovirus infection. Overall study: An indication of both CMV infection and matching HLA type came from public TCR beta signatures. General study points: The ex vivo response was dominated by HLA-C-restricted CMV-specific TCR beta clonotypes. Public TCR beta family frequency separated CMV-and-HLA carriers, including in an independent cohort.

Each CDR3 protein gets one entry after TCRdb re-called the reads with MiXCR. The data contain 740,000 or so distinct CDR3 sequences, less than 40% of them singletons. Germline lookup yields CDR1 SEHNR and CDR2 FQNEAQ (reference sequence). Trimming left V 1 base short and J 4 bases short, with 16 bases between. This CDR3 spans 16 amino acids. The TCR comes from a human donor in good health (CMV status not recorded). Some clones in this sample may be carry-over from other donors' samples. The chain has TRBV7-9 and TRBJ1-2; the D gene is possibly TRBD1 (5 bases). Sequenced: PBMCs. The CDR3 region is CASSLGTPGRFYGYTF. In nucleotides, the CDR3 is TGTGCCAGCAGCTTAGGGACCCCGGGGCGCTTCTATGGCTACACCTTC.